This paragraph covers one T cell receptor (beta chain) sequence. Its antigen target is currently unknown. Base qualities are not at hand, and no much larger clone is one base apart. The library was prepared using the immunoSEQ multiplex PCR assay. Following the manufacturer's protocol, the hsTCRB Kit was used to amplify rearranged TCR beta chain sequences. TCRB libraries were sequenced on an Illumina MiSeq. In the paper's pipeline: Demultiplexing, trimming and gene mapping were performed with the kit vendor's proprietary platform. The clones in this table, taken by TCRdb from immuneACCESS, are in-frame only. Not every clone is retained; where verified, under half of the shortfall comes from an unresolved V gene, and the cause of the rest is unknown. V and J calls and clone size come straight from that table; D and trimming were deduced from the DNA. The sample yields tens of thousands of clones; 83% were counted once. The top ten clones comprise 7% to 9% of the sample.

The data are from a study of a mutant IDH1 vaccine in newly diagnosed glioma (dated by TCRdb to the early 2020s). For the study in its entirety: Of the 30 or so patients who were treated, about 62% were male and approximately 38% were female, and the mean age was around 43 years. Prior to enrollment, patients had been given standard therapy consisting of radiotherapy alone, temozolomide alone, or radiochemotherapy with temozolomide, with the combination given to most patients. Peripheral blood samples were drawn at six visits, namely V03 (baseline), V05, V07, V10, V12 and V13. For exploratory analyses, longitudinal TCRB deep sequencing was carried out in roughly 23 treated patients wherever samples were available.

Looking up the germline V gene (reference sequence) yields CDR1 SEHNR and CDR2 FQNEAQ. The CDR3 goes from the cysteine to the phenylalanine over 16 residues. The kept DNA is CDR3 alone, 48 bases in frame from the first base. V lost 5 bases and J lost 1 base; the stretch between them is 14 bases long. Study-level results and caveats: Changes in the top peripheral T cell clonotypes picked up by TCRB sequencing did not appear to be linked to pseudoprogression. Immune responses induced by the vaccine were seen in roughly 95% of patients across multiple MHC alleles. The authors noted that analyses of patient blood samples could not be reproduced because of sample limitations. PBMC samples for TCRB deep sequencing were selected based on availability.

Interpreted using the paper, the time point label stands for: baseline, week 1 (first vaccination visit). The treatment or condition label, read with the paper, signifies: pre-vaccination baseline after standard-of-care therapy. All donors had newly diagnosed IDH1-mutant astrocytomas of WHO grade 3 or 4 that showed loss of nuclear ATRX. The samples were drawn from NOA16, a multicentre, single-arm, open-label phase I trial in Germany that tested a mutant IDH1 peptide vaccine in humans for the first time. For immunogenicity testing, the blood drawn at visit V03 was used as the baseline sample. Genomic DNA for TCRB sequencing was extracted from EDTA blood using the DNeasy Blood and Tissue Kit.

The sequences come from PBMCs, collected from a glioma patient treated with radiotherapy, temozolomide or both. The receptor was isolated from a woman aged 50 to 65 with glioma. The rearranged chain carries TRBV7-9 and TRBJ1-4; TRBD1 might be the D gene, on 5 matching bases. At the DNA level, the sequence is TGTGCCAGCAGCCCCTCGAGGGGCGGAACTAATGAAAAACTGTTTTTT. The encoded protein is CASSPSRGGTNEKLFF.